Listed below are T cell receptor beta chains from one sample, sequenced in a study of shared clonotypes between healthy human individuals. The assay was immunoSEQ multiplex PCR, and TCRdb's table has in-frame clones only and misses some. The sample lists millions of clones, approximately 93% occurring once. What was sequenced was naive CD4+ T cells from PBMCs. The origin of the receptors is a young man in good health. Some clones in this sample may be carry-over from other donors' samples. Both conserved end residues are part of each CDR3. Fields, in order: V gene, J gene, clone size, D gene, CDR3 protein, CDR3 DNA. A D gene is named only where the DNA matches it firmly. Only part of the rows carry a size: once, few, many, or a class if the clone is expanded.

v_call: TRBV21-1; j_call: TRBJ2-6; clone_size: NA; d_call: NA; cdr3_aa: CASSTVTEDRANVLTF; cdr3_nt: TGTGCCAGCAGCACCGTTACAGAGGACAGGGCCAACGTCCTGACTTTC
v_call: TRBV6-1; j_call: TRBJ2-7; clone_size: NA; d_call: NA; cdr3_aa: CASSEAPDLSSYEQYF; cdr3_nt: TGTGCCAGCAGTGAAGCGCCAGACCTGAGCTCCTACGAGCAGTACTTC
v_call: TRBV5-4; j_call: TRBJ2-3; clone_size: NA; d_call: TRBD2; cdr3_aa: CASSSAGAGATDTQYF; cdr3_nt: TGTGCCAGCAGCTCGGCCGGAGCGGGAGCGACAGATACGCAGTATTTT
v_call: TRBV13; j_call: TRBJ2-6; clone_size: NA; d_call: TRBD1; cdr3_aa: CASRLGTGTSGANVLTF; cdr3_nt: TGTGCCAGCAGACTCGGGACAGGGACCTCTGGGGCCAACGTCCTGACTTTC
v_call: TRBV14; j_call: TRBJ2-7; clone_size: once; d_call: TRBD2; cdr3_aa: CASSTRRPGLAHEQYF; cdr3_nt: TGTGCCAGCAGCACCCGACGACCGGGACTAGCCCACGAGCAGTACTTC
v_call: TRBV5-6; j_call: TRBJ2-7; clone_size: NA; d_call: NA; cdr3_aa: CASSPLDSQDEQYF; cdr3_nt: TGTGCCAGCAGCCCGTTGGACAGTCAGGATGAGCAGTACTTC
v_call: TRBV15; j_call: TRBJ1-3; clone_size: NA; d_call: NA; cdr3_aa: CATRGVYSGNTIYF; cdr3_nt: TGTGCCACCAGGGGGGTTTACTCTGGAAACACCATATATTTT
v_call: TRBV29-1; j_call: TRBJ2-5; clone_size: NA; d_call: NA; cdr3_aa: CSGQGAPQETQYF; cdr3_nt: TGCAGCGGCCAAGGGGCCCCCCAAGAGACCCAGTACTTC
v_call: TRBV29-1; j_call: TRBJ2-3; clone_size: NA; d_call: NA; cdr3_aa: CSVPWATRRGDTQYF; cdr3_nt: TGCAGCGTCCCCTGGGCTACCCGAAGAGGAGATACGCAGTATTTT
v_call: TRBV25-1; j_call: TRBJ1-1; clone_size: NA; d_call: NA; cdr3_aa: CASSDSGGGSFF; cdr3_nt: TGTGCCAGCAGTGATTCCGGCGGGGGGTCTTTCTTT
v_call: TRBV18; j_call: TRBJ1-3; clone_size: NA; d_call: TRBD1; cdr3_aa: CASSPLGQGTSGNTIYF; cdr3_nt: TGTGCCAGCTCACCCCTGGGACAGGGCACCTCTGGAAACACCATATATTTT
v_call: TRBV27; j_call: TRBJ2-7; clone_size: NA; d_call: TRBD1; cdr3_aa: CASSTQGDYEQYF; cdr3_nt: TGTGCCAGCAGTACACAGGGGGATTACGAGCAGTACTTC
v_call: TRBV9; j_call: TRBJ1-1; clone_size: once; d_call: TRBD1; cdr3_aa: CASSEQGVGITEAFF; cdr3_nt: TGTGCCAGCAGCGAACAGGGGGTCGGAATAACTGAAGCTTTCTTT
v_call: TRBV27; j_call: TRBJ2-7; clone_size: NA; d_call: TRBD2; cdr3_aa: CASSLSSAGGAYEQYF; cdr3_nt: TGTGCCAGCAGTTTATCGTCAGCGGGAGGGGCCTACGAGCAGTACTTC
v_call: TRBV7-2; j_call: TRBJ2-3; clone_size: few; d_call: NA; cdr3_aa: CASSTDSTDTQYF; cdr3_nt: TGTGCCAGCAGCACCGACAGCACAGATACGCAGTATTTT
v_call: TRBV29-1; j_call: TRBJ2-5; clone_size: NA; d_call: NA; cdr3_aa: CSVSAGWETQYF; cdr3_nt: TGCAGCGTGAGTGCGGGGTGGGAGACCCAGTACTTC
v_call: TRBV6-1; j_call: TRBJ2-1; clone_size: NA; d_call: NA; cdr3_aa: CASRTGTTSYNEQFF; cdr3_nt: TGTGCCAGCAGAACCGGGACCACCTCCTACAATGAGCAGTTCTTC
v_call: TRBV28; j_call: TRBJ2-1; clone_size: once; d_call: NA; cdr3_aa: CASSPFGASEAIEQFF; cdr3_nt: TGTGCCAGCAGCCCGTTTGGTGCTAGCGAAGCCATTGAGCAGTTCTTC
v_call: TRBV5-1; j_call: TRBJ2-3; clone_size: NA; d_call: NA; cdr3_aa: CASSDPGTSTDTQYF; cdr3_nt: TGCGCCAGCAGCGACCCAGGGACCAGCACAGATACGCAGTATTTT
v_call: TRBV19; j_call: TRBJ1-1; clone_size: NA; d_call: NA; cdr3_aa: CASSPPIATEAFF; cdr3_nt: TGTGCCAGTAGTCCGCCCATTGCTACTGAAGCTTTCTTT
v_call: TRBV5-8; j_call: TRBJ1-5; clone_size: NA; d_call: TRBD1; cdr3_aa: CASSLVGQGGNQPQHF; cdr3_nt: TGTGCCAGCAGCTTGGTGGGCCAGGGGGGCAATCAGCCCCAGCATTTT
v_call: TRBV5-1; j_call: TRBJ2-2; clone_size: NA; d_call: NA; cdr3_aa: CASSLALMPGELFF; cdr3_nt: TGCGCCAGCAGCTTGGCACTAATGCCCGGGGAGCTGTTTTTT
v_call: TRBV5-1; j_call: TRBJ2-1; clone_size: NA; d_call: TRBD1; cdr3_aa: CASGQGYNEQFF; cdr3_nt: TGCGCCAGCGGACAGGGATACAATGAGCAGTTCTTC
v_call: TRBV11-3; j_call: TRBJ2-1; clone_size: NA; d_call: TRBD2; cdr3_aa: CASSSGTSGNYNEQFF; cdr3_nt: TGTGCCAGCAGCTCAGGGACTAGCGGGAATTACAATGAGCAGTTCTTC
v_call: TRBV6-5; j_call: TRBJ2-7; clone_size: NA; d_call: TRBD1; cdr3_aa: CASSYDRGSYEQYF; cdr3_nt: TGTGCCAGCAGTTACGACAGGGGTTCCTACGAGCAGTACTTC
v_call: TRBV27; j_call: TRBJ2-6; clone_size: NA; d_call: NA; cdr3_aa: CASSLSGNRVLGANVLTF; cdr3_nt: TGTGCCAGCAGTTTATCAGGAAACAGGGTGTTGGGGGCCAACGTCCTGACTTTC
v_call: TRBV6-1; j_call: TRBJ1-2; clone_size: NA; d_call: NA; cdr3_aa: CASSPRDGFNYGYTF; cdr3_nt: TGTGCCAGCAGTCCGCGGGACGGTTTTAACTATGGCTACACCTTC
v_call: TRBV9; j_call: TRBJ2-7; clone_size: NA; d_call: NA; cdr3_aa: CASSVAGQTEQYF; cdr3_nt: TGTGCCAGCAGCGTAGCTGGACAGACAGAGCAGTACTTC
v_call: TRBV2; j_call: TRBJ2-7; clone_size: NA; d_call: NA; cdr3_aa: CASKQLGPNYEQYF; cdr3_nt: TGTGCCAGCAAACAACTAGGACCGAACTACGAGCAGTACTTC
v_call: TRBV5-8; j_call: TRBJ1-5; clone_size: NA; d_call: NA; cdr3_aa: CASSLARMRTDHSNQPQHF; cdr3_nt: TGTGCCAGCAGCTTGGCACGCATGCGGACGGACCATAGCAATCAGCCCCAGCATTTT
v_call: TRBV9; j_call: TRBJ1-1; clone_size: NA; d_call: NA; cdr3_aa: CASSQTAMNTEAFF; cdr3_nt: TGTGCCAGCAGCCAAACAGCAATGAACACTGAAGCTTTCTTT
v_call: TRBV2; j_call: TRBJ1-1; clone_size: few; d_call: NA; cdr3_aa: CASKGENTEAFF; cdr3_nt: TGTGCCAGCAAAGGCGAGAACACTGAAGCTTTCTTT
v_call: TRBV28; j_call: TRBJ2-1; clone_size: NA; d_call: TRBD2; cdr3_aa: CASSSPGLPIHEQFF; cdr3_nt: TGTGCCAGCAGTTCACCGGGACTACCAATTCATGAGCAGTTCTTC
v_call: TRBV5-1; j_call: TRBJ2-2; clone_size: NA; d_call: NA; cdr3_aa: CASSLDSGTGELFF; cdr3_nt: TGCGCCAGCAGCTTGGATTCCGGCACCGGGGAGCTGTTTTTT
v_call: TRBV14; j_call: TRBJ2-3; clone_size: NA; d_call: NA; cdr3_aa: CASSQDPRSLVADTQYF; cdr3_nt: TGTGCCAGCAGCCAAGATCCCCGGTCCCTAGTGGCAGATACGCAGTATTTT
v_call: TRBV5-1; j_call: TRBJ2-3; clone_size: NA; d_call: NA; cdr3_aa: CASSSLESDTQYF; cdr3_nt: TGCGCCAGCAGCTCCCTTGAGTCAGATACGCAGTATTTT
v_call: TRBV7-8; j_call: TRBJ1-4; clone_size: NA; d_call: NA; cdr3_aa: CASSLFAGSGGEKLFF; cdr3_nt: TGTGCCAGCAGCTTATTCGCGGGGAGCGGAGGAGAAAAACTGTTTTTT
v_call: TRBV7-3; j_call: TRBJ2-3; clone_size: once; d_call: NA; cdr3_aa: CASSSGVDTQYF; cdr3_nt: TGTGCCAGCAGCTCCGGGGTCGATACGCAGTATTTT
v_call: TRBV28; j_call: TRBJ2-5; clone_size: NA; d_call: TRBD2; cdr3_aa: CASSSPAGGQETQYF; cdr3_nt: TGTGCCAGCAGTTCCCCGGCGGGGGGCCAAGAGACCCAGTACTTC
v_call: TRBV5-1; j_call: TRBJ2-1; clone_size: NA; d_call: TRBD2; cdr3_aa: CATSGRASGRDAPYNEQFF; cdr3_nt: TGCGCCACCTCTGGAAGGGCTAGCGGGAGGGATGCCCCTTACAATGAGCAGTTCTTC
v_call: TRBV5-1; j_call: TRBJ2-7; clone_size: NA; d_call: NA; cdr3_aa: CASSPSGGREQYF; cdr3_nt: TGCGCCAGCAGCCCCTCAGGGGGGCGGGAGCAGTACTTC
v_call: TRBV18; j_call: TRBJ1-1; clone_size: NA; d_call: TRBD1; cdr3_aa: CASSQGAQTEAFF; cdr3_nt: TGTGCCAGCTCACAGGGGGCGCAGACTGAAGCTTTCTTT
v_call: TRBV28; j_call: TRBJ1-4; clone_size: NA; d_call: NA; cdr3_aa: CASSSAEATNEKLFF; cdr3_nt: TGTGCCAGCAGTTCGGCAGAAGCAACTAATGAAAAACTGTTTTTT
v_call: TRBV2; j_call: TRBJ1-5; clone_size: NA; d_call: NA; cdr3_aa: CASSGEGLGNQPQHF; cdr3_nt: TGTGCCAGCAGTGGGGAAGGGCTAGGCAATCAGCCCCAGCATTTT
v_call: TRBV5-1; j_call: TRBJ2-5; clone_size: NA; d_call: TRBD2; cdr3_aa: CASSLNRGRAEETQYF; cdr3_nt: TGCGCCAGCAGCTTGAATCGTGGGAGGGCCGAAGAGACCCAGTACTTC